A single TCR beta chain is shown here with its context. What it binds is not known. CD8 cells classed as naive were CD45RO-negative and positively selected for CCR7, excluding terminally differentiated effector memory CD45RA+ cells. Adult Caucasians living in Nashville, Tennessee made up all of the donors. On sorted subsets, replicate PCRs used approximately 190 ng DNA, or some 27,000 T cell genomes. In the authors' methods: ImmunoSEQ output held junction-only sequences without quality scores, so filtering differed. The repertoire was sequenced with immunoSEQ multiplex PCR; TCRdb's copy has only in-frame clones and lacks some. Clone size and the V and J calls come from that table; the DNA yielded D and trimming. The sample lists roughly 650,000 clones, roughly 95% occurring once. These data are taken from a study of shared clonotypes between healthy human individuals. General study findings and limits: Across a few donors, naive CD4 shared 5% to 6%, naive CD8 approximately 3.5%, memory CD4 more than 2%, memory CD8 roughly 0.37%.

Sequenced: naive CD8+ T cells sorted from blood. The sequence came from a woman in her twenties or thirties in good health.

CDR3 coding DNA: TGTGCCAGCAGTCAAGGCCCTCCTAGCGGGTCTAGCACAGATACGCAGTATTTT. Amino acids: CASSQGPPSGSSTDTQYF. The V and J genes are TRBV7-6 and TRBJ2-3; 8 bases line up with TRBD2. In germline, CDR1 is SGHVS, CDR2 FNYEAQ. This CDR3 spans 18 amino acids. The J segment lost 0 bases and the V segment lost 6 bases, leaving 14 bases of the junction unmatched.